This T cell receptor beta chain was found in a study of shared clonotypes between healthy human individuals. Sequencing was performed with immunoSEQ multiplex PCR; in TCRdb, only in-frame clones are kept and a portion is missing. The data contain about 600,000 clones, roughly four fifths of them singletons. This CDR3 spans 15 amino acids. Germline values: CDR1 MNHEY, CDR2 SMNVEV (reference sequence). Trimming pared 2 bases from V and 4 bases from J, leaving 11 bases between. This TCR was sampled from a woman aged 40 to 50 in good health. Some clones in this sample may be carry-over from other donors' samples. The sequencing sample was made of PBMCs. V gene TRBV27 combines with J gene TRBJ2-2, with a weak D call TRBD2 (5 bases). The CDR3 loop reads CASSLGGLGTGELFF. The CDR3 DNA follows: TGTGCCAGCAGTTTAGGCGGGCTGGGCACCGGGGAGCTGTTTTTT.